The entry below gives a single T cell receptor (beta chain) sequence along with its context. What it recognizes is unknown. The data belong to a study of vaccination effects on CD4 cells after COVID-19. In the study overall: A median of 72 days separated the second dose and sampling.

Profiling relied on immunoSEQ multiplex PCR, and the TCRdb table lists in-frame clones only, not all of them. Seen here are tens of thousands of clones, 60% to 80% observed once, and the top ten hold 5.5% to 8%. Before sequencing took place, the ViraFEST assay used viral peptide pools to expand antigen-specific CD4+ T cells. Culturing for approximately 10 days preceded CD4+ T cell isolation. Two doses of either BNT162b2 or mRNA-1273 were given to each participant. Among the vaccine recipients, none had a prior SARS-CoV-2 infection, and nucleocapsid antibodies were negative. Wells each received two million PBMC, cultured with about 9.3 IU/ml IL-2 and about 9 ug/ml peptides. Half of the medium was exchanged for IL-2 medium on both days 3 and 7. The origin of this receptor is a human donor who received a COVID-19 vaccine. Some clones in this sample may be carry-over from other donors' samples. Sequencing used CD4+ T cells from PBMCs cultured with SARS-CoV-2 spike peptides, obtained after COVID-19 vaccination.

The CDR3 sequence: CATSDSGTGLYNEQFF. The DNA for the CDR3 is TGTGCCACCAGTGATTCAGGGACAGGACTTTACAATGAGCAGTTCTTC. The genes are TRBV24-1 and TRBJ2-1, with 8 bases fitting TRBD1. CDR1 KGHDR and CDR2 SFDVKD come from the germline V gene. The CDR3 has 16 residues. The V segment lost 2 bases and the J segment 4 bases; nucleotides outside the gene matches: 6.